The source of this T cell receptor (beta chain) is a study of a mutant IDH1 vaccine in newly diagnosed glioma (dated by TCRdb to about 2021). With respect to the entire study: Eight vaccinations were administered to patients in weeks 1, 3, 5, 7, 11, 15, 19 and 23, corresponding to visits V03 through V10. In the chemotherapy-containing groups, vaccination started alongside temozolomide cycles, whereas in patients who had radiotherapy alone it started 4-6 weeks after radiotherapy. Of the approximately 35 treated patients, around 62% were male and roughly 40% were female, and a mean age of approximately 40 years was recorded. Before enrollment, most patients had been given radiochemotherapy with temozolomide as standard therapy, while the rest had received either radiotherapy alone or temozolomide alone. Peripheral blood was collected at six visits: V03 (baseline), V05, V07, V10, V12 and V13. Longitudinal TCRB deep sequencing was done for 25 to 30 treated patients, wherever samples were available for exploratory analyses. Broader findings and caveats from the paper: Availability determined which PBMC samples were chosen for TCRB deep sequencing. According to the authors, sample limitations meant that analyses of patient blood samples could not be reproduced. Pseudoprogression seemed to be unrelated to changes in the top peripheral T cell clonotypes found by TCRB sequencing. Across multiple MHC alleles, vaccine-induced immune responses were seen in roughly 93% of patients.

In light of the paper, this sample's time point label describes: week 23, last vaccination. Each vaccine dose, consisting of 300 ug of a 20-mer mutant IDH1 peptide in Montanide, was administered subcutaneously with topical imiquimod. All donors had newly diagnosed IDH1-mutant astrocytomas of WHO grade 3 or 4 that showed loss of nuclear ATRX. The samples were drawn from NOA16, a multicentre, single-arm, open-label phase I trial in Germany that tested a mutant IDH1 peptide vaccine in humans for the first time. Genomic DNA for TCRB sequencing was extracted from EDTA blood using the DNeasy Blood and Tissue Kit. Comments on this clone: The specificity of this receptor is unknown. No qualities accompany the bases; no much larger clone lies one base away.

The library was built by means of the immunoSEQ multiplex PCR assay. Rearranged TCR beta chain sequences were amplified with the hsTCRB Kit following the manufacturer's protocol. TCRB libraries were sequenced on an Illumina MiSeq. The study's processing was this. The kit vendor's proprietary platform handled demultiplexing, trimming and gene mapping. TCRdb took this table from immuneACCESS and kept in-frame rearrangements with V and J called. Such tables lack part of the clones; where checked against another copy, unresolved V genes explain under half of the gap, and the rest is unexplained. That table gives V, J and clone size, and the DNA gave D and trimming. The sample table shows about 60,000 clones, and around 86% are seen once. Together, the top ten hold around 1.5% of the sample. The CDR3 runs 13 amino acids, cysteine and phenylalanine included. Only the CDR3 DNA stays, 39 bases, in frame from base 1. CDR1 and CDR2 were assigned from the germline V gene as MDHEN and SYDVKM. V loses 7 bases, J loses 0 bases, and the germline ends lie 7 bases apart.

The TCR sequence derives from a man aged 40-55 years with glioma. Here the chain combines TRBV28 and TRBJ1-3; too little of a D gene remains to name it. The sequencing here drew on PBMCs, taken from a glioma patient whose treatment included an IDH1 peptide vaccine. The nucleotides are TGTGCCAGCATGGACGACTCTGGAAACACCATATATTTT. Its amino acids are CASMDDSGNTIYF.